This record looks at one TCR beta chain sequence and its context. Its antigen is as yet unknown. Generated by immunoSEQ multiplex PCR, the TCRdb table keeps only in-frame clones and is missing some. The sample yields 110,000 or so clones, roughly 90% seen once. The data originate from a study of identifying expanded T cells in peripheral blood. Study findings and constraints: About 1.2 clones differed between technical replicates, versus approximately 16 and 19 over time.

V was cut by 3 bases and J by 0 bases, with 6 bases left in between. The CDR3 runs 15 residues. Germline assignment: CDR1 MDHEN and CDR2 SYDVKM. Material for sequencing was blood. This clonotype originated in a person aged 18-69 years in good health. V usage is TRBV28 and J usage is TRBJ2-6; D call uncertain. The CDR3 region has the DNA TGTGCCAGCAGTTTTGCTGGCTCTGGGGCCAACGTCCTGACTTTC. This gives the protein CASSFAGSGANVLTF.